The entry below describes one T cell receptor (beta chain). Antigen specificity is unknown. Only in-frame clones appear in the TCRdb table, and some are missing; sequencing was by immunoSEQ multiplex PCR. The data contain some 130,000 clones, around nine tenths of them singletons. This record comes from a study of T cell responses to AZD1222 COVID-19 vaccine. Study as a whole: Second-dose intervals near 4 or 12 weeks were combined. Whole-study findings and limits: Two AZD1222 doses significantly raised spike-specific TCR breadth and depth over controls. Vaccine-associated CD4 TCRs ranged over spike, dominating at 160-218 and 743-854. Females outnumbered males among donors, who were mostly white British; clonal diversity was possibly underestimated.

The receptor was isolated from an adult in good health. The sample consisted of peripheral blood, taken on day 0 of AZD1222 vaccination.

DNA for the CDR3: TGTGCCAGCAGCCAAACAAGGACTAGCGGAAGCACAGATACGCAGTATTTT. Protein sequence: CASSQTRTSGSTDTQYF. The V gene is TRBV3-1 (or the pseudogene TRBV3-2), the J gene TRBJ2-3; 10 bases align to TRBD2. The ends lost 2 bases at V and 0 bases at J; junction bases unmatched: 5. The germline gives CDR1 LGHDT, CDR2 YNNKEL (reference sequence). CDR3 length: 17 residues.